This TCR beta chain was recorded in a study of shared clonotypes between healthy human individuals (TCRdb year 2020). Describing the broader study: Two women and a few men aged 18 to 49 years were included in the cohort. Per donor, three plates each were used for CD4 naive and CD4 memory, two for CD8 naive, and one for CD8 memory. Blood TCR repertoires of five healthy adults were deeply sequenced to estimate repertoire size and the extent of clonotype sharing between individuals. To increase sequencing depth and limit assay-specific biases, different laboratories used diverse techniques to prepare libraries and sequence TCR repertoires. Each donor's leukapheresis produced roughly between roughly 0.85 and 10 billion PBMCs.

TCR CDR3 regions were amplified from genomic DNA by multiplex PCR using the deep immunoSEQ assay. For each cell subset, the extracted genomic DNA was distributed evenly across all wells of several immunoSEQ 96-well plates, and each plate served as one replicate. For sorted subsets, about 200 ng genomic DNA, equal to about 30,000 T cell genomes, was loaded into each replicate PCR. The purified libraries were quantified using a Qubit 3.0 fluorometer, sized with a Bioanalyzer 2100, and then quantified again using the KAPA Library Quantification kit. Every immunoSEQ 96-well plate was sequenced on a separate single-read 150-cycle Illumina NextSeq 550 flow cell. From the authors' description of their analysis: The immunoSEQ output contained only junctional sequences without quality scores, so filtering could not match that applied to full-length reads. Sequences were annotated with PyIR, a Python wrapper for IgBLAST v1.9, and V/J genes and CDR3 were assigned using IMGT germline references. Any read was removed if the V/J assignment was weak (E-value above 1e-6), the CDR3 was missing, or the read contained stop codons, out-of-frame junctions, or ambiguous translated residues. V3J clonotypes were defined as sequences sharing an identical inferred V gene, J gene, and CDR3 amino acid sequence. Percentage overlap between repertoires was calculated by dividing the number of shared unique clonotypes by the size of the smaller repertoire. Three approaches were used to assess repertoire richness: RTK rarefaction, the Chao1 estimator, and Recon v2.1 estimates of unobserved clonotypes. OLGA was used to compute generation probabilities for all TCRbeta clonotypes that the gDNA method yielded from a few donors. What TCRdb holds here is the immuneACCESS table cut down to in-frame rearrangements. Part of the clones is not present; checked against another copy, under half of the missing clones reflect an unresolved V gene, and the others are unexplained. The V and J calls and clone size come from that table; D and trimming were worked out from the DNA. The sample has hundreds of thousands of clones on record, approximately 79% of them singletons. The ten largest clonotypes hold 1.5% to 2% of the sample.

Findings and caveats that apply to the study as a whole: Even with the large sequencing depth, rarefaction of the sorted-subset datasets indicated that sequencing was incomplete. Based on pairwise subsampling, the degree of clonotype sharing among donors was expected to be affected by sequencing depth. Higher generation probabilities were observed for clonotypes shared by all four sorted-subset donors than for non-shared clonotypes. Because the study included a small number of donors, the genetic and exposure-history diversity represented was limited. When several donors were compared, the shared fraction of clonotypes was around 5.1% for naive CD4, roughly 3.3% for naive CD8, more than 2% for memory CD4, and 0.35% to 0.4% for memory CD8. Naive subsets generally had larger estimated clonotype richness than memory subsets. Sampling was limited to blood, and TCR repertoires in tissue likely differ from TCR repertoires in blood.

About this clone: This receptor's antigen is unknown. It has no much larger one-base neighbor in the sample; base qualities were not kept.

Healthy HIV-negative adults with no recently reported acute infections or vaccinations were included as donors. Only Caucasian adults living in Nashville, Tennessee, USA were represented among the donors. CD4+ T cells were enriched by magnetic negative selection, after which naive cells were positively selected on CD45RA and the negative fraction was taken as the memory subset. Blood was obtained by leukapheresis, after which PBMCs were separated by Ficoll-Histopaque density gradient centrifugation and cryopreserved in liquid nitrogen vapor phase. Purity and quantity of every magnetically sorted T cell population were checked by analytical flow cytometry. Genomic DNA was isolated from each sorted fraction and quantified by UV absorbance on a Nanodrop 2000c. From a lookup of the germline V gene, CDR1 and CDR2 are SGHVS and FQNEAQ. At the junction V is shortened by 1 base and J by 0 bases, with 6 bases in between. The CDR3 spans 15 residues, from the cysteine through the phenylalanine. The entry retains the CDR3 DNA only, 45 bases that are in frame from base 1.

The sequenced sample consisted of memory CD4+ T cells sorted from blood. In the paper's terms, the cell subset or site label means: CD45RA-negative fraction. Here the chain combines TRBV7-8 and TRBJ2-2, with the identity of the D gene unclear. The TCR was taken from a woman aged 25 to 39 in good health. The CDR3 region has the sequence CASSLDASNTGELFF. The bases read TGTGCCAGCAGCTTAGACGCCTCGAACACCGGGGAGCTGTTTTTT.